This entry lists 10 T cell receptor beta chains sequenced from one sample in a study of blood T cell repertoires in COVID-19. Here immunoSEQ multiplex PCR was the method, and the copy in TCRdb shows in-frame clones only, minus some. The sample has more than 90,000 clones, roughly 88% seen once. The sequencing sample was made of peripheral blood. The receptors were sampled from a woman aged 65 to 85 with acute or convalescent COVID-19.

This clone appeared a few times. This chain uses TRBV3-1 (or the pseudogene TRBV3-2) with TRBJ1-3, with 7 positions matching TRBD1. From germline, CDR1 is LGHDT and CDR2 YNNKEL (reference sequence). There are 14 residues in the CDR3. The V segment lost 3 bases and the J segment 6 bases; nucleotides outside the gene matches: 5. The CDR3 region is CASSQTGWSNTIYF. CDR3 nucleotide sequence: TGTGCCAGCAGCCAGACAGGGTGGTCAAACACCATATATTTT.

The J gene is TRBJ2-7, the V gene TRBV9; D gene unclear. Trimming removed 1 base at V and 0 bases at J, with 8 bases between. Germline-derived CDR1 and CDR2 are SGDLS and YYNGEE. The CDR3 covers 14 residues. The CDR3 DNA reads as TGTGCCAGCAGCGTAAGAGACACCTCCTACGAGCAGTACTTC. This translates into CASSVRDTSYEQYF.

The chain couples TRBV6-6 to TRBJ2-1, with D perhaps matching TRBD2 (5 bases). CDR3 length: 14 amino acids. Trimming cost V 6 bases and J 3 bases, with 12 bases left between them. The germline gives CDR1 MNHNY, CDR2 SVGAGI (reference sequence). The CDR3 loop is CASRTTGSYNEQFF. The CDR3 DNA sequence: TGTGCCAGCAGGACGACGGGAAGCTACAATGAGCAGTTCTTC.

As DNA, the CDR3 is TGTGCCAGCAGCCCCCGGACAGGGAACGGAGAAGCTTTCTTT. This codes for CASSPRTGNGEAFF. The rearrangement joins TRBV3-1 (or the pseudogene TRBV3-2) to TRBJ1-1; TRBD1 aligns across 8 bases. The CDR3 is 14 amino acids. The junction had 9 bases not matched to a gene; V was cut back by 4 bases and J by 8 bases. Germline CDR1 is LGHDT and CDR2 is YNNKEL (reference sequence).

The chain is built from TRBV28 and TRBJ2-2, with 9 positions matching TRBD1. The CDR3 runs to 15 residues. The junction had 12 bases not matched to a gene; V was cut back by 5 bases and J by 11 bases. Germline values: CDR1 MDHEN, CDR2 SYDVKM. The CDR3 loop reads CASSIIDRGIVELFF. The CDR3 coding sequence is TGTGCCAGCAGTATTATAGACAGGGGGATAGTTGAGCTGTTTTTT.

This chain links TRBV4-1 with TRBJ2-7, with 11 bases aligning to TRBD2. Germline V gene lookup returns CDR1 MGHRA and CDR2 YSYEKL. The junction had 6 bases not matched to a gene; V was cut back by 2 bases and J by 0 bases. The CDR3 spans 17 residues. CDR3 DNA sequence: TGCGCCAGCAGCCAAAGAGAGACTAGCGGGGACTCCTACGAGCAGTACTTC. This encodes CASSQRETSGDSYEQYF.

The chain couples TRBV7-8 to TRBJ1-1; a weak D match, TRBD1 (6 bases). Trimming stripped 2 bases from V and 4 bases from J, with 20 bases between. This CDR3 spans 17 amino acids. Germline V gene sequence: CDR1 SGHVS, CDR2 FQNEAQ. CDR3 coding DNA: TGTGCCAGCAGCTTACGAGACGGGGGGCGGTCGGTCACTGAAGCTTTCTTT. It is translated as CASSLRDGGRSVTEAFF.

V usage is TRBV3-1 (or the pseudogene TRBV3-2) and J usage is TRBJ2-7; 8 bases fit TRBD2. This CDR3 has 16 amino acids. Germline-derived CDR1 and CDR2 are LGHDT and YNNKEL (reference sequence). Trimming removed 1 base from V and 5 bases from J; junction bases left unmatched: 10. In nucleotides, the CDR3 is TGTGCCAGCAGCCAAGTGTGGACAGCGGGAGTAGACGAGCAGTACTTC. It translates to CASSQVWTAGVDEQYF.

V is TRBV5-1 and J is TRBJ2-3; D uncertain. Germline V lookup: CDR1 SGHRS, CDR2 YFSETQ. This CDR3 has 11 residues. V lost 4 bases, J lost 6 bases, and 6 bases lay in between. The CDR3 DNA reads as TGCGCCAGCAGCATGCGGGATACGCAGTATTTT. Translation gives CASSMRDTQYF.

V gene TRBV6-6 combines with J gene TRBJ2-2, with D maybe TRBD1 (6 bases). Per the germline V gene, CDR1 is MNHNY and CDR2 is SVGAGI (reference sequence). This CDR3 contains 15 residues. Trimming cost V 2 bases and J 4 bases, with 11 bases left between them. CDR3 in DNA: TGTGCCAGCAGTTACGACGGACAGCGCACCGGGGAGCTGTTTTTT. Amino acids: CASSYDGQRTGELFF.